This entry lists 20 T cell receptor beta chains sequenced from one sample in a study of blood T cell repertoires in COVID-19. Repertoires were generated with immunoSEQ multiplex PCR, while TCRdb's copy carries only in-frame clones and drops some. The data show 150,000 to 200,000 clones, more than 75% seen once. Sequencing input: peripheral blood. These receptors came from a man younger than 35 with active or convalescent COVID-19.

The CDR3 loop is CASSSLGQGSSNTEAFF. The CDR3 nucleotides are TGTGCCAGCAGCTCCTTGGGACAGGGGTCTTCGAACACTGAAGCTTTCTTT. The chain uses TRBV5-4 and TRBJ1-1; TRBD1 agrees at 10 bases. With 3 bases clipped from V and 1 base from J, the junction kept 9 bases outside the gene matches. The CDR3 length is 17 residues. Germline CDR1 SGHNT, CDR2 YYREEE (reference sequence). Filled out from reference TRBV5-4 and TRBJ1-1, the complete variable domain reads ETGVTQSPTHLIKTRGQQVTLRCSSQSGHNTVSWYQQALGQGPQFIFQYYREEENGRGNFPPRFSGLQFPNYSSELNVNALELDDSALYLCASSSLGQGSSNTEAFFGQGTRLTVV.

This clone showed up just once. The CDR3 coding sequence is TGCGCCAGCAGCTTGGGGGTCGGGAGGGGATTGGATACGCAGTATTTT. Protein product: CASSLGVGRGLDTQYF. The chain has TRBV5-1 and TRBJ2-3; 8 bases are shared with TRBD2. Germline lookup yields CDR1 SGHRS and CDR2 YFSETQ. V was pared by 0 bases and J by 6 bases, with 9 bases of the junction left unmatched. The CDR3 has 16 residues.

The chain carries TRBV28 and TRBJ1-5; the D gene is possibly TRBD1 (6 bases). Germline CDR1 reads MDHEN; CDR2 reads SYDVKM. Trimming left V 7 bases short and J 5 bases short, with 15 bases between. This CDR3 contains 14 residues. The CDR3 is CASTRDKNYQPQHF. DNA for the CDR3: TGTGCCAGCACCCGGGACAAAAATTATCAGCCCCAGCATTTT. The entire variable domain, with the rest obtained from reference TRBV28 and TRBJ1-5, is as follows: DVKVTQSSRYLVKRTGEKVFLECVQDMDHENMFWYRQDPGLGLRLIYFSYDVKMKEKGDIPEGYSVSREKKERFSLILESASTNQTSMYLCASTRDKNYQPQHFGDGTRLSIL.

This chain connects TRBV9 to TRBJ1-2; D is unclear. The CDR3 is 14 residues long. Between the trimmed V and J ends, which lost 1 base and 6 bases, there was a span of 13 bases. The germline CDR1 and CDR2 sequences are SGDLS and YYNGEE. CDR3 coding DNA: TGTGCCAGCAGCGTATATTCGGGGTCGGATGGCTACACCTTC. Amino acid sequence: CASSVYSGSDGYTF. Combining the CDR3 with reference TRBV9 and TRBJ1-2 gives the whole variable domain DSGVTQTPKHLITATGQRVTLRCSPRSGDLSVYWYQQSLDQGLQFLIQYYNGEERAKGNILERFSAQQFPDLHSELNLSSLELGDSALYFCASSVYSGSDGYTFGSGTRLTVV.

V and J are TRBV6-2 or TRBV6-3 and TRBJ1-5; TRBD1 matches 7 bases. Germline values: CDR1 MNHEY, CDR2 SVGEGT. The CDR3 spans 14 residues. Trimming removed 4 bases from V and 4 bases from J; junction bases left unmatched: 4. CDR3 in DNA: TGTGCCAGCAGTTGGGACAGCTTAAATCAGCCCCAGCATTTT. Its protein product is CASSWDSLNQPQHF.

The J gene is TRBJ1-3, the V gene TRBV6-5, with D perhaps TRBD1 (5 bases). Trimming stripped 8 bases from V and 2 bases from J, with 13 bases between. Germline V gene lookup returns CDR1 MNHEY and CDR2 SVGAGI. The CDR3 is 14 residues long. CDR3 region: CASRDVRAGNTIYF. The CDR3 nucleotides are TGTGCCAGCCGCGATGTCAGGGCTGGAAACACCATATATTTT.

This clone was seen once. The rearrangement uses TRBV19 and TRBJ1-2; D possibly corresponds to TRBD1 (6 bases). Germline assignment: CDR1 LNHDA and CDR2 SQIVND (reference sequence). V was trimmed by 7 bases and J by 3 bases, leaving 15 bases between them. The CDR3 loop spans 14 amino acids. The CDR3, as DNA: TGTGCCAGTACCACTCCGGGGGGCGACTATGGCTACACCTTC. It codes for CASTTPGGDYGYTF.

The V and J genes are TRBV7-9 and TRBJ2-7; 8 positions agree with TRBD1. This CDR3 region has 16 residues. V dropped 3 bases and J dropped 2; count of bases not matched to a gene: 9. Germline V gives CDR1 SEHNR, CDR2 FQNEAQ (reference sequence). The CDR3, as DNA: TGTGCCAGCAGCTTCGCCGGGACAGGTATTCCCTACGAGCAGTACTTC. The encoded protein is CASSFAGTGIPYEQYF.

The chain joins TRBV2 to TRBJ1-1, with D tentatively TRBD1 (5 bases). CDR3 size: 14 residues. Germline CDR1 SNHLY, CDR2 FYNNEI. Trimming pared 7 bases from V and 3 bases from J, leaving 15 bases between. The CDR3 DNA reads as TGTGCCAGCACTGCTCAGGGCGTTGACACTGAAGCTTTCTTT. It codes for CASTAQGVDTEAFF.

The chain joins TRBV7-8 to TRBJ1-5; D perhaps matches TRBD1 (5 bases). The germline CDR1 and CDR2 sequences are SGHVS and FQNEAQ. Trimming took off 3 bases at V and 11 bases at J, with 23 bases between the two ends. CDR3 size: 16 residues. This chain's CDR3 is CASSLTPDTGSVSQHF. CDR3 coding DNA: TGTGCCAGCAGCTTGACACCGGACACGGGTTCGGTGTCCCAGCATTTT. Full variable domain (outside the CDR3, taken from reference TRBV7-8 and TRBJ1-5): GAGVSQSPRYKVAKRGQDVALRCDPISGHVSLFWYQQALGQGPEFLTYFQNEAQLDKSGLPSDRFFAERPEGSVSTLKIQRTQQEDSAVYLCASSLTPDTGSVSQHFGDGTRLSIL.

The sample holds one count of this clone. The CDR3 bases are TGTGCCAGCAGCTTAGCGGGAGGGCCGGAGACCCAGTACTTC. Encoded protein: CASSLAGGPETQYF. V gene TRBV5-4 combines with J gene TRBJ2-5; 10 bases agree with TRBD2. There are 14 residues in the CDR3. Germline V gene data show CDR1 as SGHNT and CDR2 as YYREEE (reference sequence). The V and J ends lost 2 bases and 5 bases, in that order; junction bases with no gene match: 3.

In its sample, this clone was seen once. The chain employs TRBV6-5 and TRBJ2-1, with a weak D call TRBD2 (6 bases). The CDR3 runs to 15 residues. V dropped 2 bases and J dropped 5 bases, with 13 bases sitting between them. The germline CDR1 and CDR2 sequences are MNHEY and SVGAGI. CDR3 bases: TGTGCCAGCAGTTACCCCACTAGCAGACACAATGAGCAGTTCTTC. Its translation is CASSYPTSRHNEQFF.

The chain links TRBV19 to TRBJ1-5; D perhaps matches TRBD1 (6 bases). V was cut by 5 bases and J by 5 bases, with 13 bases left in between. There are 14 residues in the CDR3. The germline gives CDR1 LNHDA, CDR2 SQIVND (reference sequence). The CDR3: CASSPRQEHQPQHF. The CDR3 bases are TGTGCCAGTAGTCCTCGACAGGAGCATCAGCCCCAGCATTTT. Drawing the rest from reference TRBV19 and TRBJ1-5, the complete variable domain is DGGITQSPKYLFRKEGQNVTLSCEQNLNHDAMYWYRQDPGQGLRLIYYSQIVNDFQKGDIAEGYSVSREKKESFPLTVTSAQKNPTAFYLCASSPRQEHQPQHFGDGTRLSIL.

This clone was counted a single time. This sequence joins TRBV19 and TRBJ1-1; weak D call: TRBD1 (6 bases). V lost 7 bases to trimming and J lost 0 bases, with 12 bases between them. The CDR3 has 14 residues. Germline loops: CDR1 LNHDA, CDR2 SQIVND (reference sequence). CDR3: CASTPGQMNTEAFF. The CDR3 region has the DNA TGTGCCAGTACTCCTGGACAGATGAACACTGAAGCTTTCTTT.

CDR3 DNA sequence: TGTGCCTGGAGTGCCGTGGGCCCGTCGAGTATCTACGAGCAGTACTTC. This encodes CAWSAVGPSSIYEQYF. The rearrangement links TRBV30 to TRBJ2-7; D remains ambiguous. The CDR3 loop spans 16 amino acids. CDR1 is GTSNPN and CDR2 is SVGIG in the germline V gene (reference sequence). The ends were cut back, 1 base at V and 3 bases at J, with 19 bases in the middle.

The genes are TRBV10-1 and TRBJ2-1; the D gene is possibly TRBD1 (5 bases). Trimming shortened V by 0 bases and J by 5 bases, and 14 bases separated the two germline ends. The CDR3 covers 16 residues. Germline V gives CDR1 WNHNN, CDR2 SYGVQD (reference sequence). CDR3 region: CASSESGMTANNEQFF. CDR3 coding DNA: TGCGCCAGCAGTGAGTCGGGAATGACAGCAAACAATGAGCAGTTCTTC.

The V and J genes are TRBV6-5 and TRBJ1-1; D gene unclear. Germline V gene lookup returns CDR1 MNHEY and CDR2 SVGAGI. Between the trimmed V and J ends, which lost 1 base and 3 bases, there was a span of 15 bases. This CDR3 region has 16 residues. The CDR3 protein is CASSYFRVSGYTEAFF. The DNA of the CDR3 is TGTGCCAGCAGTTACTTTAGGGTCAGCGGTTACACTGAAGCTTTCTTT.

This clone was picked up one time. The chain uses TRBV25-1 and TRBJ2-3; D remains ambiguous. This CDR3 has 14 amino acids. Germline V gene lookup returns CDR1 MGHDK and CDR2 SYGVNS. V dropped 2 bases and J dropped 2 bases, with 8 bases sitting between them. DNA of the CDR3: TGTGCCAGCAGTGAACACATTCTCACAGATACGCAGTATTTT. This sequence encodes CASSEHILTDTQYF.

This chain uses TRBV19 with TRBJ1-1; a possible D gene is TRBD1 (6 bases). With 6 bases removed from V and 5 bases from J, the gap between germline ends came to 13 bases. Germline CDR1 reads LNHDA; CDR2 reads SQIVND (reference sequence). The CDR3 has 13 residues. As DNA, the CDR3 is TGTGCCAGTAGACAATCAGGGGAAACTGAAGCTTTCTTT. Amino acids: CASRQSGETEAFF.

J is TRBJ1-6 and V is TRBV7-9, with D possibly being TRBD1 (5 bases). CDR3 length equals 14 residues. V lost 2 bases, J lost 4 bases, and 6 bases lay in between. From germline, CDR1 is SEHNR and CDR2 FQNEAQ (reference sequence). CDR3 coding DNA: TGTGCCAGCAGCTTATCAGGGTATAATTCACCCCTCCACTTT. Residues: CASSLSGYNSPLHF.